These T cell receptor beta chains were read from a single sample in a study of T-cell memory formation after mild COVID-19. TCRdb ran MiXCR on the 5' RACE reads and lists one entry per CDR3 protein. The sample shows hundreds of thousands of distinct CDR3 sequences, roughly 18% of them seen only once. Material for sequencing was PBMCs or a T cell subset sorted from them (not recorded which). The origin of the receptors is an adult woman who had mild COVID-19 (a few samples of this study predate the infection). Cell type and time point are not known. Each CDR3 is given with its conserved first and last residue. Each record gives: J gene, V gene, clone size, D gene, CDR3 DNA, CDR3 protein. A D gene is named only where the DNA matches it firmly. Clone size appears in some rows only: once, few, many, or a class for an expanded clone.

>TRBJ1-1|TRBV20-1|once|-
TGCAGTGCTCTGAAGAGGGACGGTGAAGCTTTCTTT
CSALKRDGEAFF
>TRBJ2-2|TRBV18|-|-
TGTGCCAGCTCACGCGGACCGGGGACCGGGGAGCTGTTTTTT
CASSRGPGTGELFF
>TRBJ2-2|TRBV7-9|-|-
TGTGCCAGCAGCTCTCCGGGACTCTCCACCGGGGAGCTGTTTTTT
CASSSPGLSTGELFF
>TRBJ2-3|TRBV12-3/TRBV12-4|few|TRBD2
TGTGCCAGCCGATTAGGACTAGTCTCAGATACGCAGTATTTT
CASRLGLVSDTQYF
>TRBJ2-2|TRBV4-1|many|TRBD2
TGCGCCAGCAGCCATGGCGGGGGGCCTACCGGGGAGCTGTTTTTT
CASSHGGGPTGELFF
>TRBJ2-3|TRBV12-3/TRBV12-4|many|-
TGTGCCAGCAGTCGTCGTCAAATCACAGATACGCAGTATTTT
CASSRRQITDTQYF
>TRBJ1-5|TRBV4-1|few|TRBD1
TGCGCCAGCAGCCAAGATGTACAGGGGGGGACTGGGCATTTT
CASSQDVQGGTGHF
>TRBJ1-6|TRBV4-2|-|-
TGTGCCAGCAGCCAAGTCCAGGGTGATTCACCCCTCCACTTT
CASSQVQGDSPLHF
>TRBJ2-1|TRBV19|few|-
TGTGCCAGTAGTATAGGGAAGGAGCAGTTCTTC
CASSIGKEQFF
>TRBJ2-1|TRBV5-1|few|TRBD1
TGCGCCAGCAGCTTGGGGAACCAGGGGGTCGATGAGCAGTTCTTC
CASSLGNQGVDEQFF
>TRBJ1-2|TRBV21-1|-|-
TGTGCCAGCAGTACAGGGGGCTATGGCTACACCTTC
CASSTGGYGYTF
>TRBJ1-2|TRBV4-2|few|-
TGTGCCAGCAGCCAAGATACCGGGTGGGGGGGCTACACCTTC
CASSQDTGWGGYTF
>TRBJ1-1|TRBV9|-|-
TGTGCCAGCAGCGTAGCGATCTACGAGGGGGGCACTGAAGCTTTCTTT
CASSVAIYEGGTEAFF
>TRBJ1-5|TRBV5-5|few|-
TGTGCCAGCAGCTTGTCCGGCACCGGGAATCAGCCCCAGCATTTT
CASSLSGTGNQPQHF
>TRBJ2-5|TRBV29-1|-|-
TGCAGCGTTGGGAACCAAGAGACCCAGTACTTC
CSVGNQETQYF
>TRBJ1-1|TRBV6-4|few|-
TGTGCCAGCAGTGTATTTAGAAGAATGAACACTGAAGCTTTCTTT
CASSVFRRMNTEAFF